The source of this TCR beta chain is a study of cytomegalovirus exposure and HLA in healthy donors. In the study overall: Within an early data release were about 85 million unique TCRs drawn from HLA-typed donors. Study-level points and caveats: As was reported, the classifier diagnosed cytomegalovirus status with high specificity and sensitivity. Common viral pathogens seemed, in a later analysis, to connect with several of the most significant clusters.

The CDR3 runs 15 residues. Germline V gene lookup returns CDR1 LNHDA and CDR2 SQIVND (reference sequence). V was clipped by 3 bases and J by 4 bases; unmatched bases: 5. The PCR contained 60 Vbeta and 13 Jbeta primers. This table comes from immunoSEQ multiplex PCR, and its TCRdb copy is limited to in-frame clones, with some not included. The table includes some 180,000 clones, roughly 86% detected once. A note on this clone: What it binds is not known.

The chain carries TRBV19 and TRBJ2-2, with 7 nucleotides matching TRBD2. The sample taken for sequencing was PBMCs. The receptor comes from a man in his forties in good health and CMV-seropositive. This CDR3 is CASSIGREGTGELFF. The CDR3 coding sequence is TGTGCCAGTAGTATTGGCAGGGAGGGCACCGGGGAGCTGTTTTTT.